This T cell receptor (beta chain) was obtained from a study of CD8 T cells in cerebrospinal fluid in Alzheimer's disease. TCRdb re-analyzed the 10x single-cell sequencing reads; it lists each CDR3 protein once, without DNA. The sample has roughly 1,600 distinct CDR3 sequences. The sample consisted of cerebrospinal fluid. The origin of the receptors is a human donor in good health.

This clonotype registers medium-sized by frequency. The V call is TRBV12-3 or TRBV12-4, the J call TRBJ1-1; TCRdb picks TRBD1, but there is no DNA to check that call. The CDR3 loop spans 16 amino acids. CDR3 sequence reads: CASSLKQGTLVTEAFF.